This T cell receptor beta chain was recorded in a study of blood T cell repertoires in COVID-19. V lost 3 bases and J 1 base, leaving 7 bases between the germline ends. From germline, CDR1 is MNHNS and CDR2 SASEGT. The CDR3 sequence is 14 residues long. Some clones are missing from TCRdb's copy, which holds only in-frame ones; the method was immunoSEQ multiplex PCR. The table records about 300,000 clones, nearly 90% of them present only once. The sample taken for sequencing was PBMCs or T cells enriched from blood (not recorded which). The genes are TRBV6-1 and TRBJ2-1; no clear D gene. This TCR came from a woman aged 18 to 35 with acute COVID-19. CDR3 protein: CASSDPLSYNEQFF. The CDR3 nucleotides are TGTGCCAGCAGTGACCCCTTGTCCTACAATGAGCAGTTCTTC.